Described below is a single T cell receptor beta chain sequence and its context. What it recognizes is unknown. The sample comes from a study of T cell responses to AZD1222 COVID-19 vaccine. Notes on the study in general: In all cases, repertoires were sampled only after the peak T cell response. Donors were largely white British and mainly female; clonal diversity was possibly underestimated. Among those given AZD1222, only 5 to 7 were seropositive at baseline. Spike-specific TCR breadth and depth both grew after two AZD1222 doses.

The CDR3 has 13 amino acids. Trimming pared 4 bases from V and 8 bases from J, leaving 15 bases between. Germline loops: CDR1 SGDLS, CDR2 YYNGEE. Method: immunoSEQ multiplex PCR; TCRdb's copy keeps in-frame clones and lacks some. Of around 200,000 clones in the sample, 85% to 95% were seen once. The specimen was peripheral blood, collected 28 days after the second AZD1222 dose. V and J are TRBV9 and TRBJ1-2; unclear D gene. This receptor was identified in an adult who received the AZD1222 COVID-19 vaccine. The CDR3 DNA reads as TGTGCCAGCAGCCCTTCAGGAGCGGAGGGCTACACCTTC. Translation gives CASSPSGAEGYTF.